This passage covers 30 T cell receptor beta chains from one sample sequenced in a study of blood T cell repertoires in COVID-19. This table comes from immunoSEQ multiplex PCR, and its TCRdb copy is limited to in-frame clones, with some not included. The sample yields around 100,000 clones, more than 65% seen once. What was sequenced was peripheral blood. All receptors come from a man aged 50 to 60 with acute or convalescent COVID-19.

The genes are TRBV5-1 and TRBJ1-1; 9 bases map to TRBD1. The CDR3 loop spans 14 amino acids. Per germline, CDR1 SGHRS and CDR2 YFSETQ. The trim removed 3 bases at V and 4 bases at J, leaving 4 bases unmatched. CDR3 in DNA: TGCGCCAGCAGCTCGGGACAGGGTTCCACTGAAGCTTTCTTT. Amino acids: CASSSGQGSTEAFF.

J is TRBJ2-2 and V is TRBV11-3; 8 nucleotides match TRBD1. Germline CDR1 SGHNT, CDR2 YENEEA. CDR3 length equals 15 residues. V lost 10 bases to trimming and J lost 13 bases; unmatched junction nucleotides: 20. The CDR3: CATRPGDRLSNALFF. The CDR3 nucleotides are TGTGCCACCCGCCCCGGGGACAGGCTATCTAATGCGCTGTTTTTT.

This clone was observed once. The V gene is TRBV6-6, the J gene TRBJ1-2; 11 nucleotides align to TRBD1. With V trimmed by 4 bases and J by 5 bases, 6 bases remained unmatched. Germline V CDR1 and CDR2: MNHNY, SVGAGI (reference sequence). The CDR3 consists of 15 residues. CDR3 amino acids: CASSFGQGAQYGYTF. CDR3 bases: TGTGCCAGCAGTTTCGGACAGGGGGCGCAATATGGCTACACCTTC.

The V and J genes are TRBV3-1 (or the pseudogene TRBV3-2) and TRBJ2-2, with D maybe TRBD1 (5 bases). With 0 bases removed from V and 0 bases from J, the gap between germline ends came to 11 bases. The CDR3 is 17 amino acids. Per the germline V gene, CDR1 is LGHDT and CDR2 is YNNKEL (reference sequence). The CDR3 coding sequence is TGTGCCAGCAGCCAAGATTTTGACAGCGCGAACACCGGGGAGCTGTTTTTT. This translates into CASSQDFDSANTGELFF.

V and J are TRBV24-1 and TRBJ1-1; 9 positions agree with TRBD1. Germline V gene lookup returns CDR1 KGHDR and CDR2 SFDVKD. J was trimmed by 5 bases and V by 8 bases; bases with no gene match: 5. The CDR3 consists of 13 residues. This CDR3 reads CATKRQGGTEAFF. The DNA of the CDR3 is TGTGCCACCAAGCGACAGGGGGGAACTGAAGCTTTCTTT.

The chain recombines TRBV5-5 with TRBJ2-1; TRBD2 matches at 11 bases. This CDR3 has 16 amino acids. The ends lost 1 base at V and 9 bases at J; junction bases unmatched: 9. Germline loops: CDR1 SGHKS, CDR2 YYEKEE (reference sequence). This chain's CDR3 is CASSLHSGGARGEQFF. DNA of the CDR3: TGTGCCAGCAGCTTGCATAGCGGGGGGGCCAGAGGTGAGCAGTTCTTC.

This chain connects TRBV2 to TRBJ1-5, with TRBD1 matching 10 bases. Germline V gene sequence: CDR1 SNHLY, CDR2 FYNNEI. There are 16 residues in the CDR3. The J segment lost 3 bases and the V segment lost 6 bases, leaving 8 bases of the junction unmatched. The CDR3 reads CASRPRQGAINQPQHF. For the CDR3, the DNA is TGTGCCAGCAGACCCAGACAGGGGGCAATCAATCAGCCCCAGCATTTT.

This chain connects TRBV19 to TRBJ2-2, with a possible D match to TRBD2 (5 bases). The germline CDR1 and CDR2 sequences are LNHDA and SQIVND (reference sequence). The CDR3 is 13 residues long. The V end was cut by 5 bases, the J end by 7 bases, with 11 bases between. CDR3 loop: CASSLAGGGELFF. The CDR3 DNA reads TGTGCCAGTAGTTTGGCGGGCGGCGGGGAGCTGTTTTTT.

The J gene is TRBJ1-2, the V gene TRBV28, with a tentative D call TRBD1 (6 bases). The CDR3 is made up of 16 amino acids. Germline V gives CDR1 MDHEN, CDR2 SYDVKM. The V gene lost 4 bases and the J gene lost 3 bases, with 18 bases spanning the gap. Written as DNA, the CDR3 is TGTGCCAGCAGTTCCACAGGGTCCATAGGCCACTATGGCTACACCTTC. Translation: CASSSTGSIGHYGYTF.

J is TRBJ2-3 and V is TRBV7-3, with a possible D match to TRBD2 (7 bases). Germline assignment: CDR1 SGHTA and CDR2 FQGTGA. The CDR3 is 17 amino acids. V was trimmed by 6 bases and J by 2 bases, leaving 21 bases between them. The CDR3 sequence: CASSRSGGPTYTDTQYF. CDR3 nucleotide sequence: TGTGCCAGCAGTAGGTCGGGGGGCCCTACCTACACAGATACGCAGTATTTT. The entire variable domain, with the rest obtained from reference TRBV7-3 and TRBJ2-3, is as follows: GAGVSQTPSNKVTEKGKYVELRCDPISGHTALYWYRQSLGQGPEFLIYFQGTGAADDSGLPNDRFFAVRPEGSVSTLKIQRTERGDSAVYLCASSRSGGPTYTDTQYFGPGTRLTVL.

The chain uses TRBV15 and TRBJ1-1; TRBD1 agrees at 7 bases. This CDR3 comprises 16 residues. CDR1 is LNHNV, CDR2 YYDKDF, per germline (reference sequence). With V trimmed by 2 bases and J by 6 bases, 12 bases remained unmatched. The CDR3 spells CATSRPAGGLNSEAFF. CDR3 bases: TGTGCCACCAGCAGACCCGCAGGGGGGTTGAATTCTGAAGCTTTCTTT.

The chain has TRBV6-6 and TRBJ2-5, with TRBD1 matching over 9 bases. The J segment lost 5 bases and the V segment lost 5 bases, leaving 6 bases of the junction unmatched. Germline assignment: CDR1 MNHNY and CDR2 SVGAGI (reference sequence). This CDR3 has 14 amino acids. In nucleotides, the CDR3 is TGTGCCAGCAGTAGAACAGGGGGCGGGGAGACCCAGTACTTC. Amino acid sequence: CASSRTGGGETQYF.

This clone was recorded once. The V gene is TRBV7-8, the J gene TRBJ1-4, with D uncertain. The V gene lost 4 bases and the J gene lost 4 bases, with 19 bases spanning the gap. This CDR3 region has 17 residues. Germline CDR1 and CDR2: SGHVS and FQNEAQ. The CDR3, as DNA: TGTGCCAGCAGCTATGTCGGAAGCGCCCCTGGTAATGAAAAACTGTTTTTT. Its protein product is CASSYVGSAPGNEKLFF.

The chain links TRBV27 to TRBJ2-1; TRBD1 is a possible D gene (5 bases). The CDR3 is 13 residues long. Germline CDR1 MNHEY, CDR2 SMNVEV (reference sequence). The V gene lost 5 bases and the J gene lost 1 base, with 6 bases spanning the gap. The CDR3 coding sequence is TGTGCCAGCAGTCGACAGTCCTACAATGAGCAGTTCTTC. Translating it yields CASSRQSYNEQFF.

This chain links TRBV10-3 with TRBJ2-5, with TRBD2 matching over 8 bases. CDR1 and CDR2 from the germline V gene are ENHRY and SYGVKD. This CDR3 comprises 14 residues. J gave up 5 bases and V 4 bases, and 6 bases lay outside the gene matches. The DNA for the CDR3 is TGTGCCATCAGTGGGGGAAGCGGGAGCGAGACCCAGTACTTC. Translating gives CAISGGSGSETQYF.

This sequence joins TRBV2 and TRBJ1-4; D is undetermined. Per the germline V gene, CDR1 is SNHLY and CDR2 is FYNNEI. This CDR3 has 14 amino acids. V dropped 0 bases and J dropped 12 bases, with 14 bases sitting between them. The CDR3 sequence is CASSEALGRAELFF. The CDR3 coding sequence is TGTGCCAGCAGTGAAGCGCTGGGCAGAGCTGAACTGTTTTTT.

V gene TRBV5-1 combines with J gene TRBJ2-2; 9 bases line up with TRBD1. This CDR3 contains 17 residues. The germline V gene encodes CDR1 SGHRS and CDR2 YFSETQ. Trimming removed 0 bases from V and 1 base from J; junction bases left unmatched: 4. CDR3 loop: CASSLAYRGRNTGELFF. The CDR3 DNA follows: TGCGCCAGCAGCTTGGCCTACAGGGGGCGGAACACCGGGGAGCTGTTTTTT.

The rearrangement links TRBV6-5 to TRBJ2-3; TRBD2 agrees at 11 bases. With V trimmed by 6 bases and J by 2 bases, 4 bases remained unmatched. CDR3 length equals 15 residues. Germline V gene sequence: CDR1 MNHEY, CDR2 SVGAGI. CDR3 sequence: CASRLAGANTDTQYF. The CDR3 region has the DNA TGTGCCAGCAGACTAGCGGGGGCCAACACAGATACGCAGTATTTT.

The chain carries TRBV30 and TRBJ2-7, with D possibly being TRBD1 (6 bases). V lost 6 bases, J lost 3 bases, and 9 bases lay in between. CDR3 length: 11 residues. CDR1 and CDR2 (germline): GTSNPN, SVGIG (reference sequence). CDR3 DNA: TGTGCCTGCGGACAGAACTACGAGCAGTACTTC. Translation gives CACGQNYEQYF.

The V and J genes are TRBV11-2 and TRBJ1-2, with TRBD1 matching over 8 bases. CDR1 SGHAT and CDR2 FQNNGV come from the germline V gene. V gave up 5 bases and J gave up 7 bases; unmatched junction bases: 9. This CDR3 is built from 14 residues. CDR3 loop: CASSPYGTGTGYTF. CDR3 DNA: TGTGCCAGCAGCCCCTACGGGACAGGTACTGGCTACACCTTC.

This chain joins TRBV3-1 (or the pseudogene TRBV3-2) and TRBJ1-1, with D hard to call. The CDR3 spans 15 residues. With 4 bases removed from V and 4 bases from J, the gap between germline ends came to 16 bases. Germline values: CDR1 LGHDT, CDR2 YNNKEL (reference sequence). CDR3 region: CASSPLFGAATEAFF. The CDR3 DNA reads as TGTGCCAGCAGCCCGCTTTTTGGAGCGGCCACTGAAGCTTTCTTT.

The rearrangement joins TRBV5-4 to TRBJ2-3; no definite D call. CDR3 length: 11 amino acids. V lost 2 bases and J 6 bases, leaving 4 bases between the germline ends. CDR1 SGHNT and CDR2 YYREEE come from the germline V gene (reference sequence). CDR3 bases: TGTGCCAGCAGCTTTTATGATACGCAGTATTTT. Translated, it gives CASSFYDTQYF.

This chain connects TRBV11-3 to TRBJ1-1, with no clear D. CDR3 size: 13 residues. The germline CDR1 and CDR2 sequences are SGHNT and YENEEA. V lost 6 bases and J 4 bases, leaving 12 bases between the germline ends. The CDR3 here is CASSYEGGTEAFF. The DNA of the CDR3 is TGTGCCAGCAGTTACGAGGGTGGCACTGAAGCTTTCTTT.

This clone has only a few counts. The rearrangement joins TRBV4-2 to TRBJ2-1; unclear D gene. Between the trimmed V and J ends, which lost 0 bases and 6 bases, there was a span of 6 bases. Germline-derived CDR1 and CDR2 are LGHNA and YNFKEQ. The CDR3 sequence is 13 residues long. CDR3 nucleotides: TGTGCCAGCAGCCAAGATACGGGCAATGAGCAGTTCTTC. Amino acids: CASSQDTGNEQFF.

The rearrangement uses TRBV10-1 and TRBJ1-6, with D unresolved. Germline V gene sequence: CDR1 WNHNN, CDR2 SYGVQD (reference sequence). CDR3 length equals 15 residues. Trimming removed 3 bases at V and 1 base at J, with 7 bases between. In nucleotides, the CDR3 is TGCGCCAGCAGTGATTTTTCGTCCTATAATTCACCCCTCCACTTT. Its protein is CASSDFSSYNSPLHF.

In nucleotides, the CDR3 is TGTGCCAGTAGCAGACAGGGTTTAAGCTCTGGAAACACCATATATTTT. Its protein product is CASSRQGLSSGNTIYF. The rearrangement joins TRBV19 to TRBJ1-3; 7 bases fit TRBD1. Germline CDR1 LNHDA, CDR2 SQIVND (reference sequence). The CDR3 spans 16 residues. J lost 0 bases, V lost 6 bases, and 8 bases had no gene match.

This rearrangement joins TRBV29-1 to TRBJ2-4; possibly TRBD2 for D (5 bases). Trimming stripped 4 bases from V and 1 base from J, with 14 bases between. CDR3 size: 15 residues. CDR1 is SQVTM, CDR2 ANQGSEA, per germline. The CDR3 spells CSVVVGSGAKNIQYF. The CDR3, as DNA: TGCAGCGTTGTGGTAGGGTCGGGGGCCAAAAACATTCAGTACTTC. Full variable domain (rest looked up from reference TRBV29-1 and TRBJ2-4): SAVISQKPSRDICQRGTSLTIQCQVDSQVTMMFWYRQQPGQSLTLIATANQGSEATYESGFVIDKFPISRPNLTFSTLTVSNMSPEDSSIYLCSVVVGSGAKNIQYFGAGTRLSVL.

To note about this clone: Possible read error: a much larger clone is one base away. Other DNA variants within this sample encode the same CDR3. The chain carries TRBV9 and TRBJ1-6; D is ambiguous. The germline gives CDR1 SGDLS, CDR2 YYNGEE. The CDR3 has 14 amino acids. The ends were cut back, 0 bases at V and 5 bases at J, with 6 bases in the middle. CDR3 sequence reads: CASSVGPNNSPLHF. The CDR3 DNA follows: TGTGCCAGCAGCGTAGGGCCGAATAATTCACCCCTCCACTTT.

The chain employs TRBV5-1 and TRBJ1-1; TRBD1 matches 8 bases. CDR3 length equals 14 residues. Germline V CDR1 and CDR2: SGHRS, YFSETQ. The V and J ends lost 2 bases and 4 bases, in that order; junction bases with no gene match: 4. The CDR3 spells CASSLGTGGTEAFF. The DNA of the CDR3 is TGCGCCAGCAGCTTAGGTACAGGGGGCACTGAAGCTTTCTTT. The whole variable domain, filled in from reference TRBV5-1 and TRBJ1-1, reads KAGVTQTPRYLIKTRGQQVTLSCSPISGHRSVSWYQQTPGQGLQFLFEYFSETQRNKGNFPGRFSGRQFSNSRSEMNVSTLELGDSALYLCASSLGTGGTEAFFGQGTRLTVV.

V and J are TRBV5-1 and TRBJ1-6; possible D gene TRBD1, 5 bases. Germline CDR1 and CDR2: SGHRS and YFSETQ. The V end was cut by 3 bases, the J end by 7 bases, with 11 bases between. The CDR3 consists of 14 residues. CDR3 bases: TGCGCCAGCAGCTCCGACAGTTTCAATTCACCCCTCCACTTT. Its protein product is CASSSDSFNSPLHF.